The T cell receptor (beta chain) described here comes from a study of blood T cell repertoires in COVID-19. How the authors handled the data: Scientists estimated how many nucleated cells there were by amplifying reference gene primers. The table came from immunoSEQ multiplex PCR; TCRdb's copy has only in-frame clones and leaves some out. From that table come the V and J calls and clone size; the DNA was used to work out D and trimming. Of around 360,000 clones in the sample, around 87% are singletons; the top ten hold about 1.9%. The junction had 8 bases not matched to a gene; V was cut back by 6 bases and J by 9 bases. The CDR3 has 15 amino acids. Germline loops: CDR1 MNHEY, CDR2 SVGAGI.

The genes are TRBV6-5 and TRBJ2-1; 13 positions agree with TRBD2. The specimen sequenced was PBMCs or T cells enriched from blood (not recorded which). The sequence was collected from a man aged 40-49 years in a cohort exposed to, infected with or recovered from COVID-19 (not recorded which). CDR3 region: CASSSGLAGVGEQFF. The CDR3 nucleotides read TGTGCCAGCAGCTCCGGACTAGCGGGAGTGGGTGAGCAGTTCTTC.